This T cell receptor (beta chain) was sequenced during a study of early T cells in non-severe SARS-CoV-2 infection. This clonotype has a count of ten or more. The antigen remains unidentified. Study-level results: Anti-spike CD8 responses were favored by VDJdb matching, which missed private and CD4 specificities.

Each CDR3 protein gets one entry after TCRdb re-called the 5' RACE reads with MiXCR. Of about 71,000 distinct CDR3 sequences listed, about 13% are singletons. CDR3 length: 15 amino acids. CDR1 and CDR2 from the germline V gene are KGHSH and LQKENI. V gave up 0 bases and J gave up 6 bases, with 9 bases separating them. This sequence joins TRBV18 and TRBJ1-6; weak D call: TRBD1 (5 bases). Sequencing used whole blood. The origin of this receptor is an adult who was a healthcare worker with PCR-confirmed SARS-CoV-2 infection or an uninfected control (not recorded which). The CDR3 is CASSPPMTANSPLHF. The CDR3 DNA is TGTGCCAGCTCACCACCCATGACAGCTAATTCACCCCTCCACTTT.